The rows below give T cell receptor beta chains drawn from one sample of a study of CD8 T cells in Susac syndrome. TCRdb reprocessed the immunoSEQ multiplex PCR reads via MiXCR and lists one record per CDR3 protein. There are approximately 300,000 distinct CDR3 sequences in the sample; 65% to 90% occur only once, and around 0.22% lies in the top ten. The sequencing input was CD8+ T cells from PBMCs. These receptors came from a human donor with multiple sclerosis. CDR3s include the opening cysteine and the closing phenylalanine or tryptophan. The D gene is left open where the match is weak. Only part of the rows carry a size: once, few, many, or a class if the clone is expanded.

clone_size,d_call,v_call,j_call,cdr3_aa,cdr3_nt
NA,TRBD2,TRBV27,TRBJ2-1,CASSRTSGTYNEQFF,TGTGCCAGCAGTCGGACTAGCGGGACGTACAATGAGCAGTTCTTC
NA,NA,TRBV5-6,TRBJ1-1,CASSLVLGQAFF,TGTGCCAGCAGCTTGGTCTTGGGGCAAGCTTTCTTT
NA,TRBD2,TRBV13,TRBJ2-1,CASSLVGSGSYNEQFF,TGTGCCAGCAGCTTAGTGGGTAGCGGGAGTTACAATGAGCAGTTCTTC
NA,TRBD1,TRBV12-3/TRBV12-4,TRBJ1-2,CASSPWTGDAGGGYTF,TGTGCCAGCAGTCCCTGGACAGGGGATGCTGGAGGTGGCTACACCTTC
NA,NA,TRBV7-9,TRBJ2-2,CASSLQHPRTGELFF,TGTGCCAGCAGCCTCCAACATCCGCGGACCGGGGAGCTGTTTTTT
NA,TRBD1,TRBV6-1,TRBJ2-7,CASSPFVDRDYEQYF,TGTGCCAGCAGTCCGTTCGTCGACAGGGACTACGAGCAGTACTTC
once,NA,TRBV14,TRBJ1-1,CASSHGHIFEAFF,TGTGCCAGCAGCCATGGACATATATTTGAAGCTTTCTTT
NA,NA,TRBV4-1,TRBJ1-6,CASSQGVGSPLHF,TGCGCCAGCAGCCAAGGCGTTGGCTCACCCCTCCACTTT
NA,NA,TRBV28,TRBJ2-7,CASSPGTKELHEQYF,TGTGCCAGCAGCCCGGGGACAAAGGAGCTTCACGAGCAGTACTTC
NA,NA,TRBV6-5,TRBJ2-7,CASSYGAAPGSYEQYF,TGTGCCAGCAGTTACGGAGCGGCACCGGGTAGCTACGAGCAGTACTTC
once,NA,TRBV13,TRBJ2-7,CASSFQEAHEQYF,TGTGCCAGCAGCTTCCAGGAGGCCCACGAGCAGTACTTC
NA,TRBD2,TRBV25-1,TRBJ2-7,CASETSGNFDEQYF,TGTGCCAGTGAGACTAGCGGGAATTTTGACGAGCAGTACTTC
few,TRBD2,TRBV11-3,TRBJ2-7,CASRESFGTTYEQYF,TGTGCCAGCAGGGAGTCCTTCGGGACTACATACGAGCAGTACTTC
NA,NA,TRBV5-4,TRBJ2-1,CASSSGLVDDEQFF,TGTGCCAGCAGCTCGGGCCTGGTCGACGATGAGCAGTTCTTC
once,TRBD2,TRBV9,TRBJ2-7,CASSAGLAPTYEQYF,TGTGCCAGCAGCGCGGGACTAGCGCCGACCTACGAGCAGTACTTC
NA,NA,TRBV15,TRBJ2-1,CATSSPPTGDNEQFF,TGTGCCACCAGCTCCCCTCCGACTGGAGACAATGAGCAGTTCTTC
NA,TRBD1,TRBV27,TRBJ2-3,CASSFAPQGNTQYF,TGTGCCAGCAGTTTCGCCCCACAGGGGAATACGCAGTATTTT
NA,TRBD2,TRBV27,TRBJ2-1,CASSLGAGGHNEQFF,TGTGCCAGCAGTTTAGGAGCGGGAGGGCACAATGAGCAGTTCTTC
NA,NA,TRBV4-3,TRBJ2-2,CASSQDFGLYTGELFF,TGCGCCAGCAGCCAAGATTTTGGACTGTACACCGGGGAGCTGTTTTTT
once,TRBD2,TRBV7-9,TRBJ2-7,CASSSQTGRHEQYF,TGTGCCAGCAGCTCGCAGACCGGGAGGCACGAGCAGTACTTC
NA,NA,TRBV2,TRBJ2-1,CASSGGGAPSVFYNEQFF,TGTGCCAGCAGTGGCGGAGGGGCGCCGTCAGTCTTTTACAATGAGCAGTTCTTC
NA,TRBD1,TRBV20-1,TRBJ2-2,CSAIAGDRHTGELFF,TGCAGTGCCATCGCTGGGGACAGACACACCGGGGAGCTGTTTTTT
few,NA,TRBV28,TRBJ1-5,CASGGQGISQPQHF,TGTGCCAGTGGGGGGCAGGGGATTAGTCAGCCCCAGCATTTT
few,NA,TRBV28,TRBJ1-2,CASSPLAENYGYTF,TGTGCCAGCAGTCCGCTAGCGGAGAACTATGGCTACACCTTC
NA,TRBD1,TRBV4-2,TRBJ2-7,CASTNLGQGFYEQYF,TGTGCCAGCACCAACTTGGGACAGGGCTTTTACGAGCAGTACTTC
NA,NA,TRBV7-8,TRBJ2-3,CASSLVGGLTLGDTQYF,TGTGCCAGCAGCTTAGTGGGAGGCCTCACGTTAGGAGATACGCAGTATTTT
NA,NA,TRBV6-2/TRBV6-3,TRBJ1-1,CASSSQDSHMNTEAFF,TGTGCCAGCAGTTCACAGGACAGCCACATGAACACTGAAGCTTTCTTT
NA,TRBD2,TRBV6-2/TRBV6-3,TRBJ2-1,CASTLIAGGLDNEQFF,TGTGCCAGCACCCTCATAGCGGGAGGGCTGGATAATGAGCAGTTCTTC
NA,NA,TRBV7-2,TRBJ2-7,CASRPSDTTYEQYF,TGTGCCAGCAGGCCCTCCGACACAACCTACGAGCAGTACTTC
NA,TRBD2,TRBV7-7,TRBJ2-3,CASSLAGGPTDTQYF,TGTGCTAGCAGCTTAGCGGGAGGGCCCACAGATACGCAGTATTTT
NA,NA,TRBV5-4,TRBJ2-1,CASTQEGRVYNEQFF,TGTGCCAGCACCCAGGAGGGCCGTGTCTACAATGAGCAGTTCTTC
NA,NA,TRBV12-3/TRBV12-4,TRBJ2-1,CASSMPSNGNSAYNEQFF,TGTGCCAGCAGTATGCCTAGTAACGGGAACTCGGCCTACAATGAGCAGTTCTTC
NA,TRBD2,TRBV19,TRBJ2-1,CASTDPPASGGNEQFF,TGTGCCAGTACCGATCCCCCGGCTAGCGGGGGCAATGAGCAGTTCTTC
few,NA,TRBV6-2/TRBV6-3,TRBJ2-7,CASTGQSYEQYF,TGTGCCAGCACCGGACAGAGTTACGAGCAGTACTTC
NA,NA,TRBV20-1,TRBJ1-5,CSARGDINTQPQHF,TGCAGTGCTAGGGGGGACATAAATACTCAGCCCCAGCATTTT
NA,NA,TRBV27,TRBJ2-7,CASSLAGQLAYEQYF,TGTGCCAGCAGTCTCGCCGGGCAGCTAGCCTACGAGCAGTACTTC
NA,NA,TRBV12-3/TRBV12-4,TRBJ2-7,CASSFPLDGSEQYF,TGTGCCAGCAGTTTCCCCTTGGATGGTTCCGAGCAGTACTTC
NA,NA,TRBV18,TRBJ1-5,CASSPSGTGNQPQHF,TGTGCCAGCTCACCATCAGGGACGGGCAATCAGCCCCAGCATTTT
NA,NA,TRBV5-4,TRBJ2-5,CASSLGAASRRQTQYF,TGTGCCAGCAGCTTGGGGGCGGCCTCAAGGAGGCAGACCCAGTACTTC
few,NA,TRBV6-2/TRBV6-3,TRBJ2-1,CASSYGSGSYNEQFF,TGTGCCAGCAGTTACGGAAGCGGTAGCTACAATGAGCAGTTCTTC
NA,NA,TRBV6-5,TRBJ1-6,CASSLSPNSPLHF,TGTGCCAGCAGTTTAAGTCCCAATTCACCCCTCCACTTT
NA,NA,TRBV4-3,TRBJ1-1,CASSQAWGDDAFF,TGCGCCAGCAGCCAAGCGTGGGGGGACGACGCTTTCTTT